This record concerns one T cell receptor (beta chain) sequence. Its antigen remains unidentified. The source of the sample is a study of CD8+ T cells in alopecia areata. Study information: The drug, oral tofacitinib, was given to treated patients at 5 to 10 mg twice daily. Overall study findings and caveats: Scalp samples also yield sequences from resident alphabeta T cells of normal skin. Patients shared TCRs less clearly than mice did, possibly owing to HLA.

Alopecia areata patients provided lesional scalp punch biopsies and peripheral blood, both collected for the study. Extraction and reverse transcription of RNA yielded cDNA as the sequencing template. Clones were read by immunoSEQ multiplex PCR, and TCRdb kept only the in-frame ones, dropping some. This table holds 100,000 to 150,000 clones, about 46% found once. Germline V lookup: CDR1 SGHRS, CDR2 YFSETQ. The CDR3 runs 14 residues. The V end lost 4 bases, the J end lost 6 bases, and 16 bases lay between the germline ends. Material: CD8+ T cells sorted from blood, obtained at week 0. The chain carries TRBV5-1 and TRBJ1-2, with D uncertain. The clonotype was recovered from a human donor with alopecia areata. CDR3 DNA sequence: TGCGCCAGCAGCCTCCCTACGCCCCTCCATGGCTACACCTTC. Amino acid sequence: CASSLPTPLHGYTF.